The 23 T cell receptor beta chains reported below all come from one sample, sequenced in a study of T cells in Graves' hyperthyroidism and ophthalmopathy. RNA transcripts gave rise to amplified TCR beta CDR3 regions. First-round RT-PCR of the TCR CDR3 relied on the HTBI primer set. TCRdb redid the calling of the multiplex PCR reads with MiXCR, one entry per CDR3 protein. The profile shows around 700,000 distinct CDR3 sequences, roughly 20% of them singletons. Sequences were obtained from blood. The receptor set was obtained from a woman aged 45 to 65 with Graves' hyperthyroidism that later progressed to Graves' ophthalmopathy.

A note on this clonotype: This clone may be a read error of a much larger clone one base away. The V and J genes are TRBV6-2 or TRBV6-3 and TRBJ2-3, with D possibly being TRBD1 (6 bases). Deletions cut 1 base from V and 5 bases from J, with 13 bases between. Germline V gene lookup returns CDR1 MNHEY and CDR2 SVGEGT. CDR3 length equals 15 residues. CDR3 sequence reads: CASSYYGQCGDTQYF. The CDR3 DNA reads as TGTGCCAGCAGTTACTATGGACAGTGTGGAGATACGCAGTATTTT.

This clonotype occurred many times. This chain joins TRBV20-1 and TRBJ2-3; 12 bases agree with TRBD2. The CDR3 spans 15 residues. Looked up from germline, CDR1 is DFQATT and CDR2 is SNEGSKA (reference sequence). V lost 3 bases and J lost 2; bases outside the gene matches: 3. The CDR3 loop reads CSARTSGGPTDTQYF. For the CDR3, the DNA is TGCAGTGCTAGGACTAGCGGGGGTCCCACAGATACGCAGTATTTT.

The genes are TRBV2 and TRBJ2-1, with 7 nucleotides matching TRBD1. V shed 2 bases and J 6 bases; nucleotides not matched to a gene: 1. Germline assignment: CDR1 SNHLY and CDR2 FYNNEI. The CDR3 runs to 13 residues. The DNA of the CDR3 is TGTGCCAGCAGTGAATACAGGGGCAATGAGCAGTTCTTC. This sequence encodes CASSEYRGNEQFF.

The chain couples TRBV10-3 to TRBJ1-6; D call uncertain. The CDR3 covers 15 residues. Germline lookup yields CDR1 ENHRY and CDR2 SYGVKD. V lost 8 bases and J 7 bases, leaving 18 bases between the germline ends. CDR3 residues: CAIGKTSPDNSPLHF. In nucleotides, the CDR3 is TGTGCCATCGGAAAGACAAGCCCAGACAATTCACCCCTCCACTTT.

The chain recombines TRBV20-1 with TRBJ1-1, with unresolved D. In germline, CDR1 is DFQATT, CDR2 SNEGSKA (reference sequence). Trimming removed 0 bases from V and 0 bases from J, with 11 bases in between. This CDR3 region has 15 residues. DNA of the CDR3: TGCAGTGCTAGAGATCAGGACGCCATGAACACTGAAGCTTTCTTT. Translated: CSARDQDAMNTEAFF.

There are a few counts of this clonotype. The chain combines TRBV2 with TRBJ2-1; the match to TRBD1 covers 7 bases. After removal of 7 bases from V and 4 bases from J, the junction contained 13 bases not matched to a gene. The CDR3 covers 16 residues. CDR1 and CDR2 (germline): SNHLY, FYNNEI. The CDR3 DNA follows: TGTGCCAGCATTACTTTGGGACAGAACGTTTACAATGAGCAGTTCTTC. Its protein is CASITLGQNVYNEQFF.

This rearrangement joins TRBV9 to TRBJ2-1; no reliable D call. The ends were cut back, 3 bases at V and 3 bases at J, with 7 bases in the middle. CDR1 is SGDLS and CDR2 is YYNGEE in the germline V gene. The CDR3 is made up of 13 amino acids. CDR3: CASSGEDYNEQFF. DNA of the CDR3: TGTGCCAGCAGCGGCGAGGACTACAATGAGCAGTTCTTC.

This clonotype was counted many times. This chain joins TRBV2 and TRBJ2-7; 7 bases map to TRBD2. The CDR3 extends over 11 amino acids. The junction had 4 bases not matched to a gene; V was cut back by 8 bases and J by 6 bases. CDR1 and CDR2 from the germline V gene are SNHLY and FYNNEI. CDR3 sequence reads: CASGGGIEQYF. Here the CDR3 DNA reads TGTGCCAGCGGGGGAGGGATCGAGCAGTACTTC.

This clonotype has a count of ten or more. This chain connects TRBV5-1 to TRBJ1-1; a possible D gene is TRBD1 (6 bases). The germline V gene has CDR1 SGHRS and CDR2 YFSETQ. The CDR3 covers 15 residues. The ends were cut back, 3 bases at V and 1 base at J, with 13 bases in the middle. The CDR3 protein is CASSWGGGGNTEAFF. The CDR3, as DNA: TGCGCCAGCAGCTGGGGGGGCGGGGGGAACACTGAAGCTTTCTTT.

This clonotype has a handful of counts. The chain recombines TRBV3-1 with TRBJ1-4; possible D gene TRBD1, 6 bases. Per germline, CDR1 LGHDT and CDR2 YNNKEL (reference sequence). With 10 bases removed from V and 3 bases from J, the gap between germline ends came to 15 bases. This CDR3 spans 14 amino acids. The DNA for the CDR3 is TGTGCCATCCAAGGGGGGATACCTAATGAAAAACTGTTTTTT. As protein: CAIQGGIPNEKLFF.

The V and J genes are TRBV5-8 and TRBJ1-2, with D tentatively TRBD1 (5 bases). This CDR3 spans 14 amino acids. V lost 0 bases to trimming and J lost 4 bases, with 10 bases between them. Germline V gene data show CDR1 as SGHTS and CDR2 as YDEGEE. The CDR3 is CASSLDQGVYGYTF. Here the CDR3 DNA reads TGTGCCAGCAGCTTGGATCAGGGTGTCTATGGCTACACCTTC.

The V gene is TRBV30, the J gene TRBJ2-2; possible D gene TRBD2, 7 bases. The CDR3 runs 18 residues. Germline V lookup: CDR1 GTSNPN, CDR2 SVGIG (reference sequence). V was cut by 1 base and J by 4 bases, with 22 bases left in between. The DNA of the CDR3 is TGTGCCTGGAGTGCCGGACTATGGACGGGGGGCCTCACCGGGGAGCTGTTTTTT. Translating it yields CAWSAGLWTGGLTGELFF.

The CDR3 DNA reads as TGTGCCAGCAGCGCGGGACAGGGGGCGAACACTGAAGCTTTCTTT. Its protein product is CASSAGQGANTEAFF. The V call is TRBV7-9, the J call TRBJ1-1; 12 bases align to TRBD1. The J segment lost 1 base and the V segment lost 5 bases, leaving 2 bases of the junction unmatched. Germline V gene data show CDR1 as SEHNR and CDR2 as FQNEAQ (reference sequence). The CDR3 covers 15 residues. Combining the CDR3 with reference TRBV7-9 and TRBJ1-1 gives the whole variable domain DTGVSQNPRHKITKRGQNVTFRCDPISEHNRLYWYRQTLGQGPEFLTYFQNEAQLEKSRLLSDRFSAERPKGSFSTLEIQRTEQGDSAMYLCASSAGQGANTEAFFGQGTRLTVV.

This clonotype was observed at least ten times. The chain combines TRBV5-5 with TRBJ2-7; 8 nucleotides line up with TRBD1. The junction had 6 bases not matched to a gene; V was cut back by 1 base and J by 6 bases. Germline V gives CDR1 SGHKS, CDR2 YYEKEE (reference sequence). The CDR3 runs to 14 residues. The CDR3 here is CASSLTRGHSEQYF. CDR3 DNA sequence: TGTGCCAGCAGCTTGACCAGGGGGCATTCCGAGCAGTACTTC.

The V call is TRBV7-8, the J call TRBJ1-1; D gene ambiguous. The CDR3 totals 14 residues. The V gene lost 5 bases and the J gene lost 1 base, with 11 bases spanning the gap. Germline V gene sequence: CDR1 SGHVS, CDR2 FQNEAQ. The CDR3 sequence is CASSTVRRNTEAFF. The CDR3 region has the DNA TGTGCCAGCAGCACCGTTCGGAGGAACACTGAAGCTTTCTTT.

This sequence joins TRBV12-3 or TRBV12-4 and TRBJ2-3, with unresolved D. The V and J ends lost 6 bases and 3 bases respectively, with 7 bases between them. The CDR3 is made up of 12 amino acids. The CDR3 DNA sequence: TGTGCCAGCAGGGAGAGGACAGATACGCAGTATTTT. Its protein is CASRERTDTQYF.

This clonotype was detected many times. Here the CDR3 DNA reads TGCGCCAGCAGCTTGAGTTTGGGACAACGCGATACGCAGTATTTT. It specifies CASSLSLGQRDTQYF. This sequence joins TRBV5-1 and TRBJ2-3; weak D call: TRBD1 (6 bases). This CDR3 is built from 15 residues. V dropped 1 base and J dropped 6 bases, with 15 bases sitting between them. Germline assignment: CDR1 SGHRS and CDR2 YFSETQ.

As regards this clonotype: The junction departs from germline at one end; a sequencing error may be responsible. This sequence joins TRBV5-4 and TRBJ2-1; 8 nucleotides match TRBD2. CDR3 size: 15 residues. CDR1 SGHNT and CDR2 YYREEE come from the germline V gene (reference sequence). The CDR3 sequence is CASRLDAGGYNEQFF. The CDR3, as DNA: TGTGCCAGCAGATTGGATGCGGGGGGTTACAATGAGCAGTTCTTC.

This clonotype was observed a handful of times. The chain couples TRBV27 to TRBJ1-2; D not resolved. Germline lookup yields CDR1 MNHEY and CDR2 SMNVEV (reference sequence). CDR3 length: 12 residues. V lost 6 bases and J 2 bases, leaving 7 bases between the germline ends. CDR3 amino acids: CASRLGNYGYTF. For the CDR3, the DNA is TGTGCCAGCAGACTAGGAAACTATGGCTACACCTTC.

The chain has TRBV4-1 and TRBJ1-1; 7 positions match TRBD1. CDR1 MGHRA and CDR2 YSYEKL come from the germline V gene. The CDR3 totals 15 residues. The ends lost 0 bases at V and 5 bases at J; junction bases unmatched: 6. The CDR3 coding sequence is TGCGCCAGCAGCCAAGAAGAGGGGGCAATTACTGAAGCTTTCTTT. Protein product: CASSQEEGAITEAFF.

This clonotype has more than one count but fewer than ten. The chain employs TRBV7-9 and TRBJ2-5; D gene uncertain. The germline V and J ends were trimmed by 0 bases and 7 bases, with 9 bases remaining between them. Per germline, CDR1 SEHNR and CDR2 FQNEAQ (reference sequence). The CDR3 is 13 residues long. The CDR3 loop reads CASSLALETTQYF. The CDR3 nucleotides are TGTGCCAGCAGCTTAGCGCTCGAGACGACCCAGTACTTC.

The CDR3 region has the DNA TGTGCCAGCAGACTACAGGGGGCAAGGACCGGGGAGCTGTTTTTT. Residues: CASRLQGARTGELFF. The chain has TRBV14 and TRBJ2-2; 9 bases align to TRBD1. V shed 6 bases, J shed 5 bases, and the junction held 7 bases outside the gene matches. The CDR3 covers 15 residues. Germline assignment: CDR1 SGHDN and CDR2 FVKESK.

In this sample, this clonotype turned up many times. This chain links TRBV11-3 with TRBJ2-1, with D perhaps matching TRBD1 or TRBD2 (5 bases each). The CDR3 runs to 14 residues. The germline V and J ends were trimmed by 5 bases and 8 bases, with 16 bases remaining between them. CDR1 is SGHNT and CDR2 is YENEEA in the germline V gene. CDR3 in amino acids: CASSRLRGDHEQFF. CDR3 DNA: TGTGCCAGCAGCCGATTACGAGGGGATCATGAGCAGTTCTTC.